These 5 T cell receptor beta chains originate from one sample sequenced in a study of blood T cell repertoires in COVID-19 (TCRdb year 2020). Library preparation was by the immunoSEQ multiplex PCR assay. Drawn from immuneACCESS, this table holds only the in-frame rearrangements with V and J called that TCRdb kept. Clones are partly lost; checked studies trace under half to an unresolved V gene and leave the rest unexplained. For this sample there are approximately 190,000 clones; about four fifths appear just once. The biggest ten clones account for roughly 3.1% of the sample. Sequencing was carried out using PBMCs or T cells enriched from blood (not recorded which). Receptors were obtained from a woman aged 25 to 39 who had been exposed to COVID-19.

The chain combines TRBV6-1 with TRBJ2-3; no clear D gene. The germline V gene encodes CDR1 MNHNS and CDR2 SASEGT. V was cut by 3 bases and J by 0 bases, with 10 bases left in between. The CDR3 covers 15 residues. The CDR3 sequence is CASSDGQTSTDTQYF. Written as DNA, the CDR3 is TGTGCCAGCAGTGACGGCCAGACTAGCACAGATACGCAGTATTTT.

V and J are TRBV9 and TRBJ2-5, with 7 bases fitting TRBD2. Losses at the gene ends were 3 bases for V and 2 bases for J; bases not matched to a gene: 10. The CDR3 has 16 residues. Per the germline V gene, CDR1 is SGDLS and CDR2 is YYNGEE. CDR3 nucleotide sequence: TGTGCCAGCAGCGCCCAACTAGCGACGGGACAAGAGACCCAGTACTTC. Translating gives CASSAQLATGQETQYF.

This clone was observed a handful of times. CDR3 residues: CASSSMTGSTVAYF. The CDR3 DNA follows: TGTGCCAGCAGTTCTATGACAGGGTCCACCGTCGCGTACTTC. The rearrangement links TRBV3-1 (or the pseudogene TRBV3-2) to TRBJ2-7; 7 bases agree with TRBD1. The CDR3 is 14 amino acids. J gave up 12 bases and V 6 bases, and 17 bases lay outside the gene matches. In germline, CDR1 is LGHDT, CDR2 YNNKEL (reference sequence).

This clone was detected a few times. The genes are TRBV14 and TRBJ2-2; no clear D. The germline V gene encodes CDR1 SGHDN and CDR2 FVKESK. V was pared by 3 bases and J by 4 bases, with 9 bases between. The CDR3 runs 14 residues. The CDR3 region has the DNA TGTGCCAGCAGCCAGTTAGTGAGCACCGGGGAGCTGTTTTTT. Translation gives CASSQLVSTGELFF.

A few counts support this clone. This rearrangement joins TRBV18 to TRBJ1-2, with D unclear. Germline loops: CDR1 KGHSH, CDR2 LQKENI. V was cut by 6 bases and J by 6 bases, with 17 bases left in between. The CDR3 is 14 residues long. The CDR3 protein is CASSPGRRGNGYTF. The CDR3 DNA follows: TGTGCCAGCTCTCCAGGTAGACGCGGTAATGGCTACACCTTC.